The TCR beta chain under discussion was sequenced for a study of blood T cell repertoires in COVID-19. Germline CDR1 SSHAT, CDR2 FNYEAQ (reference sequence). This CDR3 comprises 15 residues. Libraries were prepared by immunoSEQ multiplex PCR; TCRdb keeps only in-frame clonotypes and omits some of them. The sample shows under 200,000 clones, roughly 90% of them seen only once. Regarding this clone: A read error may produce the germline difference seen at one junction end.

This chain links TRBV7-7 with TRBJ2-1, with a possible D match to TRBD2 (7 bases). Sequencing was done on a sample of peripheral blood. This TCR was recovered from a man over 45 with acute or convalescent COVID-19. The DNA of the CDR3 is TGTGCTAGCAGCTTAGGCGGGGGCCCCAACAATGAGCAGTTCTTC. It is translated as CASSLGGGPNNEQFF.